The 20 T cell receptor beta chains reported below all come from one sample, sequenced in a study of blood T cell repertoires in COVID-19. Assay used: immunoSEQ multiplex PCR; TCRdb lists only in-frame clones, some missing. The data contain around 220,000 clones, approximately 90% of them singletons. The sample was peripheral blood. These receptor sequences come from a middle-aged woman who had recovered from COVID-19.

This chain joins TRBV3-1 (or the pseudogene TRBV3-2) and TRBJ1-6, with D possibly being TRBD1 (5 bases). The CDR3 sequence is 16 residues long. Trimming shortened V by 1 base and J by 3 bases, and 10 bases separated the two germline ends. Germline values: CDR1 LGHDT, CDR2 YNNKEL (reference sequence). CDR3 sequence (DNA): TGTGCCAGCAGCCAAGTTCCCCAGGGCTATAATTCACCCCTCCACTTT. Translated: CASSQVPQGYNSPLHF.

V gene TRBV19 combines with J gene TRBJ1-2; TRBD1 matches 10 bases. This CDR3 is 15 amino acids long. With V trimmed by 5 bases and J by 4 bases, 7 bases remained unmatched. Germline V gene sequence: CDR1 LNHDA, CDR2 SQIVND (reference sequence). The CDR3 loop is CASSSGTGELYGYTF. The CDR3 DNA reads as TGTGCCAGTAGTTCCGGGACAGGGGAACTCTATGGCTACACCTTC.

The table lists this clone with a few counts. Different DNA sequences within this sample yield the same CDR3. This chain joins TRBV6-4 and TRBJ2-3, with D possibly being TRBD2 (6 bases). Looked up from germline, CDR1 is MRHNA and CDR2 is SNTAGT. The CDR3 sequence is 13 residues long. V lost 4 bases and J 1 base, leaving 6 bases between the germline ends. The CDR3 protein is CASSAGGTDTQYF. The CDR3 DNA reads TGTGCCAGCAGTGCGGGAGGCACAGATACGCAGTATTTT.

This sequence joins TRBV6-6 and TRBJ1-4; possibly TRBD1 for D (5 bases). Trimming removed 6 bases at V and 0 bases at J, with 14 bases between. The CDR3 spans 16 residues. Germline assignment: CDR1 MNHNY and CDR2 SVGAGI (reference sequence). The CDR3 sequence is CASRQRGGPTNEKLFF. Written as DNA, the CDR3 is TGTGCCAGCAGGCAACGGGGGGGACCAACTAATGAAAAACTGTTTTTT.

This chain joins TRBV4-3 and TRBJ1-2, with D unresolved. Germline CDR1 and CDR2: LGHNA and YSLEER. V lost 4 bases to trimming and J lost 3 bases, with 9 bases between them. CDR3 length equals 13 residues. CDR3 loop: CASSPRTYYGYTF. The CDR3 coding sequence is TGCGCCAGCAGCCCCCGGACTTACTATGGCTACACCTTC.

The CDR3 nucleotides read TGTGCCAGCAGCGTCCCCCGTGACAGGGGAAACACCGGGGAGCTGTTTTTT. Encoded protein: CASSVPRDRGNTGELFF. The rearrangement joins TRBV9 to TRBJ2-2; TRBD1 matches at 8 bases. CDR1 is SGDLS, CDR2 YYNGEE, per germline. The junction had 8 bases not matched to a gene; V was cut back by 2 bases and J by 2 bases. There are 17 residues in the CDR3.

This clone came up a few times. The chain uses TRBV6-2 or TRBV6-3 and TRBJ2-7; 10 positions agree with TRBD2. Germline lookup yields CDR1 MNHEY and CDR2 SVGEGT. This CDR3 comprises 15 residues. After removal of 2 bases from V and 9 bases from J, the junction contained 10 bases not matched to a gene. In DNA form, the CDR3 reads TGTGCCAGCAGTTACATAGCGGGAGGACCCTCGGGGCAGTACTTC. This translates into CASSYIAGGPSGQYF.

The chain couples TRBV5-6 to TRBJ2-7, with TRBD2 as a possible D gene (6 bases). The germline V gene has CDR1 SGHDT and CDR2 YYEEEE. Trimming removed 0 bases at V and 4 bases at J, with 11 bases between. The CDR3 covers 14 residues. The DNA of the CDR3 is TGTGCCAGCAGCTTGGGGGCTCTAGCGTACGAGCAGTACTTC. This codes for CASSLGALAYEQYF.

The chain uses TRBV12-3 or TRBV12-4 and TRBJ1-2; D possibly corresponds to TRBD1 (5 bases). CDR3 length: 13 amino acids. The germline V and J ends were trimmed by 4 bases and 7 bases, with 13 bases remaining between them. The CDR3 sequence is CASSSRDVSGYTF. The CDR3 DNA is TGTGCCAGCAGTTCGCGGGACGTTTCTGGCTACACCTTC.

The CDR3 sequence is CATQEGQNQPQHF. CDR3 DNA: TGTGCCACCCAAGAGGGACAGAATCAGCCCCAGCATTTT. This chain uses TRBV10-3 with TRBJ1-5; 7 bases line up with TRBD1. Looked up from germline, CDR1 is ENHRY and CDR2 is SYGVKD. The junction had 7 bases not matched to a gene; V was cut back by 10 bases and J by 4 bases. The CDR3 has 13 residues.

The rearrangement joins TRBV13 to TRBJ2-3, with D tentatively TRBD1 (6 bases). The CDR3 sequence is 13 residues long. V was shortened by 4 bases and J by 6 bases, with 11 bases between the two germline ends. Looked up from germline, CDR1 is PRHDT and CDR2 is FYEKMQ (reference sequence). The CDR3 protein is CASSSGGQDTQYF. CDR3 DNA sequence: TGTGCCAGCAGCTCTGGGGGCCAGGATACGCAGTATTTT.

The genes are TRBV6-2 or TRBV6-3 and TRBJ2-7; possibly TRBD1 for D (6 bases). This CDR3 comprises 17 residues. The germline CDR1 and CDR2 sequences are MNHEY and SVGEGT. Trimming removed 0 bases from V and 1 base from J, with 16 bases in between. CDR3 sequence (DNA): TGTGCCAGCAGTTACTCTTTCGTCGGGCAGGGGTCCTACGAGCAGTACTTC. Amino acids: CASSYSFVGQGSYEQYF.

This clone has a handful of counts. The sample carries other DNA sequences with the same CDR3. The chain links TRBV7-2 to TRBJ2-2, with TRBD2 matching 15 bases. The CDR3 covers 17 residues. V lost 5 bases and J lost 1; bases outside the gene matches: 2. CDR1 and CDR2 (germline): SGHTA, FQGNSA. Here the CDR3 DNA reads TGTGCCAGCAGCCTGGGACTAGCGGGGGGGAACACCGGGGAGCTGTTTTTT. Protein sequence: CASSLGLAGGNTGELFF.

The genes are TRBV27 and TRBJ2-3; 8 bases are a match to TRBD2. The CDR3 extends over 17 amino acids. The ends lost 3 bases at V and 6 bases at J; junction bases unmatched: 14. Germline V gives CDR1 MNHEY, CDR2 SMNVEV (reference sequence). CDR3 protein: CASSFSGVARWFDTQYF. In DNA, the CDR3 is TGTGCCAGCAGTTTTAGCGGGGTTGCGCGATGGTTCGATACGCAGTATTTT.

This clone came up a few times. This chain uses TRBV9 with TRBJ2-7, with D maybe TRBD1 (6 bases). This CDR3 has 13 amino acids. Per the germline V gene, CDR1 is SGDLS and CDR2 is YYNGEE. The ends were cut back, 3 bases at V and 5 bases at J, with 12 bases in the middle. The CDR3 bases are TGTGCCAGCAGCGCCAGGGGTTCGAACGAGCAGTACTTC. Translated, it gives CASSARGSNEQYF.

The V gene is TRBV30, the J gene TRBJ2-2; D is perhaps TRBD1 (6 bases). Trimming took off 0 bases at V and 2 bases at J, with 13 bases between the two ends. Germline V CDR1 and CDR2: GTSNPN, SVGIG (reference sequence). This CDR3 spans 16 amino acids. CDR3 residues: CAWSVPRTDNTGELFF. The CDR3 DNA reads TGTGCCTGGAGTGTGCCTCGGACAGATAACACCGGGGAGCTGTTTTTT. Together with reference TRBV30 and TRBJ2-2, the CDR3 gives the full variable domain: SQTIHQWPATLVQPVGSPLSLECTVEGTSNPNLYWYRQAAGRGLQLLFYSVGIGQISSEVPQNLSASRPQDRQFILSSKKLLLSDSGFYLCAWSVPRTDNTGELFFGEGSRLTVL.

V gene TRBV5-1 combines with J gene TRBJ1-2; D is perhaps TRBD1 (5 bases). CDR3 size: 15 residues. Trimming cost V 4 bases and J 8 bases, with 21 bases left between them. Germline CDR1 reads SGHRS; CDR2 reads YFSETQ. CDR3 in DNA: TGCGCCAGCAGCCCGGGGGTTGGGGGACTGCGGGGCTACACCTTC. Translated: CASSPGVGGLRGYTF.

This sequence joins TRBV7-2 and TRBJ1-4; 7 positions match TRBD1. The CDR3 is 18 residues long. Losses at the gene ends were 2 bases for V and 0 bases for J; bases not matched to a gene: 9. From germline, CDR1 is SGHTA and CDR2 FQGNSA. The CDR3 loop reads CASSLRGPLFSTNEKLFF. As DNA, the CDR3 is TGTGCCAGCAGCTTAAGGGGGCCTCTTTTTTCAACTAATGAAAAACTGTTTTTT.

This chain joins TRBV19 and TRBJ1-2; D may be TRBD1 (5 bases). Germline loops: CDR1 LNHDA, CDR2 SQIVND (reference sequence). V dropped 10 bases and J dropped 6 bases, with 12 bases sitting between them. This CDR3 has 11 residues. The CDR3 is CATETEDGYTF. CDR3 in DNA: TGTGCCACCGAGACAGAAGATGGCTACACCTTC.

In this sample, this clone turned up a few times. The chain employs TRBV7-3 and TRBJ2-1; 14 nucleotides line up with TRBD2. Germline CDR1 reads SGHTA; CDR2 reads FQGTGA. This CDR3 contains 16 residues. The J segment lost 10 bases and the V segment lost 1 base, leaving 6 bases of the junction unmatched. The chain's CDR3 is CASSLMGTSGRREQFF. In nucleotides, the CDR3 is TGTGCCAGCAGCTTAATGGGGACTAGCGGGAGACGCGAGCAGTTCTTC.